The next 28 T cell receptor beta chains were all read from a single sample in a study of spatial heterogeneity in lung cancer. Described time point: blood at routine non-recurrence follow-up after resection. Without sorting, whole RNA was sequenced from tumor, nontumor lung or frozen PBMC. TCRdb reprocessed the 5' RACE reads via MiXCR and lists one record per CDR3 protein. Of about 120,000 distinct CDR3 sequences detected, 12% appear once; the ten largest clones hold roughly 17%. The sample in question was PBMCs, obtained at follow-up. The receptors derive from a male donor with early-stage non-small cell lung cancer.

In this sample, this clonotype turned up many times. The J gene is TRBJ1-2, the V gene TRBV27, with 7 bases fitting TRBD1. This CDR3 region has 14 residues. The V and J ends lost 6 bases and 6 bases, in that order; junction bases with no gene match: 10. Germline CDR1 and CDR2: MNHEY and SMNVEV (reference sequence). The CDR3 DNA reads as TGTGCCAGCAGCTATAGACAGGGTACTCATGGCTACACCTTC. Translation gives CASSYRQGTHGYTF.

The sample holds a few counts of this clonotype. The genes are TRBV28 and TRBJ1-5, with 7 bases matching TRBD1. Germline CDR1 reads MDHEN; CDR2 reads SYDVKM. CDR3 length: 17 residues. V was clipped by 5 bases and J by 0 bases; unmatched bases: 10. CDR3 sequence reads: CASSQLGTDHSNQPQHF. The CDR3 DNA follows: TGTGCCAGCAGTCAGCTTGGGACAGACCATAGCAATCAGCCCCAGCATTTT.

This clonotype was seen many times. V usage is TRBV6-2 or TRBV6-3 and J usage is TRBJ1-5; TRBD1 might be the D (5 bases). Germline V CDR1 and CDR2: MNHEY, SVGEGT. The V and J ends lost 5 bases and 6 bases respectively, with 14 bases between them. The CDR3 length is 14 residues. In nucleotides, the CDR3 is TGTGCCAGCAGTGATCCCGGGGCCAGTCAGCCCCAGCATTTT. Its translation is CASSDPGASQPQHF.

There are a few counts of this clonotype. V gene TRBV7-2 combines with J gene TRBJ2-1, with D perhaps TRBD1 (5 bases). V lost 5 bases and J lost 2, with 13 bases in between. Germline loops: CDR1 SGHTA, CDR2 FQGNSA. This CDR3 has 15 amino acids. The CDR3 DNA sequence: TGTGCCAGCAGCGCCGACAGATACACCTACAATGAGCAGTTCTTC. This encodes CASSADRYTYNEQFF. Drawing the rest from reference TRBV7-2 and TRBJ2-1, the complete variable domain is GAGVSQSPSNKVTEKGKDVELRCDPISGHTALYWYRQSLGQGLEFLIYFQGNSAPDKSGLPSDRFSAERTGGSVSTLTIQRTQQEDSAVYLCASSADRYTYNEQFFGPGTRLTVL.

A few counts support this clonotype. The chain carries TRBV13 and TRBJ2-1; D may be TRBD1 or TRBD2 (6 bases each). The CDR3 covers 16 residues. Germline V gene data show CDR1 as PRHDT and CDR2 as FYEKMQ (reference sequence). The V gene lost 5 bases and the J gene lost 0 bases, with 14 bases spanning the gap. CDR3 residues: CASSPRGPSSYNEQFF. Written as DNA, the CDR3 is TGTGCCAGCAGCCCCCGGGGGCCGAGCTCCTACAATGAGCAGTTCTTC.

In this sample, this clonotype turned up a few times. V usage is TRBV9 and J usage is TRBJ2-7, with D uncertain. Germline CDR1 and CDR2: SGDLS and YYNGEE. V lost 3 bases to trimming and J lost 2 bases, with 12 bases between them. This CDR3 region has 14 residues. The CDR3 bases are TGTGCCAGCAGCGGACGTACACCACCCTACGAGCAGTACTTC. Protein: CASSGRTPPYEQYF.

The chain combines TRBV5-1 with TRBJ1-1; D remains ambiguous. CDR1 and CDR2 (germline): SGHRS, YFSETQ. Trimming removed 0 bases from V and 9 bases from J, with 21 bases in between. This CDR3 comprises 16 residues. As DNA, the CDR3 is TGCGCCAGCAGCTTGGGGGATAATGTGGGTAGGGTTAAAGCTTTCTTT. Protein sequence: CASSLGDNVGRVKAFF.

This clonotype was seen many times. The V call is TRBV20-1, the J call TRBJ1-2; D remains unclear. CDR1 DFQATT and CDR2 SNEGSKA come from the germline V gene (reference sequence). V shed 6 bases and J shed 5 bases, with 19 bases lying between them. This CDR3 is 14 amino acids long. The CDR3 protein is CSAGTSGREYGYTF. CDR3 sequence (DNA): TGCAGTGCCGGAACAAGTGGGCGAGAGTATGGCTACACCTTC.

The chain uses TRBV7-6 and TRBJ2-7; 11 nucleotides line up with TRBD1. Looked up from germline, CDR1 is SGHVS and CDR2 is FNYEAQ. Trimming cost V 5 bases and J 7 bases; bases outside gene matches: 7. CDR3 length: 14 residues. CDR3 in amino acids: CASSKDRGPREQYF. The CDR3 nucleotides are TGTGCCAGCAGCAAGGACAGGGGGCCTCGAGAGCAGTACTTC.

This clonotype was detected a few times. The genes are TRBV4-3 and TRBJ2-1; 7 bases are a match to TRBD2. CDR1 LGHNA and CDR2 YSLEER come from the germline V gene. Trimming at V came to 0 bases and at J to 8 bases, leaving 7 bases not matched to a gene. The CDR3 consists of 15 residues. The CDR3: CASSQEPGGIYEQFF. The CDR3 DNA sequence: TGCGCCAGCAGCCAAGAGCCCGGGGGGATATATGAGCAGTTCTTC.

This clonotype was observed many times. The chain employs TRBV27 and TRBJ1-5, with D unclear. Deletions cut 3 bases from V and 0 bases from J, with 9 bases between. In germline, CDR1 is MNHEY, CDR2 SMNVEV (reference sequence). The CDR3 sequence is 15 residues long. The CDR3 loop is CASSLFGYSNQPQHF. The CDR3 bases are TGTGCCAGCAGTTTGTTCGGATATAGCAATCAGCCCCAGCATTTT.

The table lists this clonotype with many counts. This chain connects TRBV20-1 to TRBJ1-6; D remains unclear. Germline loops: CDR1 DFQATT, CDR2 SNEGSKA (reference sequence). The V and J ends lost 1 base and 14 bases respectively, with 12 bases between them. The CDR3 has 12 residues. This chain's CDR3 is CSARGGRFTLHF. CDR3 bases: TGCAGTGCTAGAGGTGGCAGGTTCACCCTCCACTTT.

The sample holds a few counts of this clonotype. The chain joins TRBV4-3 to TRBJ2-6; D not certain. This CDR3 region has 16 residues. V dropped 4 bases and J dropped 3 bases, with 13 bases sitting between them. Per germline, CDR1 LGHNA and CDR2 YSLEER. The CDR3 is CASSLHSVGGANVLTF. In DNA form, the CDR3 reads TGCGCCAGCAGCCTTCACAGTGTTGGTGGGGCCAACGTCCTGACTTTC.

This clonotype was seen only once. J is TRBJ2-3 and V is TRBV7-9; 8 bases line up with TRBD1. Per germline, CDR1 SEHNR and CDR2 FQNEAQ (reference sequence). Germline trimming cut 1 base from V and 3 bases from J; bases unmatched to any gene: 0. The CDR3 runs to 14 residues. DNA for the CDR3: TGTGCCAGCAGCTTAGACAGGGGGACAGATACGCAGTATTTT. Encoded protein: CASSLDRGTDTQYF. The complete variable domain, with remaining parts taken from reference TRBV7-9 and TRBJ2-3, reads DTGVSQNPRHKITKRGQNVTFRCDPISEHNRLYWYRQTLGQGPEFLTYFQNEAQLEKSRLLSDRFSAERPKGSFSTLEIQRTEQGDSAMYLCASSLDRGTDTQYFGPGTRLTVL.

There are a few counts of this clonotype. The gene calls are TRBV6-2 or TRBV6-3 and TRBJ2-5; the D is unclear. This CDR3 has 12 amino acids. Trimming took off 6 bases at V and 5 bases at J, with 10 bases between the two ends. Germline CDR1 reads MNHEY; CDR2 reads SVGEGT. DNA for the CDR3: TGTGCCAGCAGCAATGTCGGGGAGACCCAGTACTTC. It encodes CASSNVGETQYF.

This clonotype was observed a handful of times. V is TRBV6-2 or TRBV6-3 and J is TRBJ2-3, with no clear D. The CDR3 has 17 residues. Between the trimmed V and J ends, which lost 2 bases and 6 bases, there was a span of 21 bases. Germline CDR1 and CDR2: MNHEY and SVGEGT. The CDR3 sequence: CASSYVRPTEFSDTQYF. CDR3 DNA sequence: TGTGCCAGCAGTTACGTCAGGCCGACGGAGTTCTCGGATACGCAGTATTTT.

This clonotype was observed a handful of times. V is TRBV12-3 or TRBV12-4 and J is TRBJ2-3; the match to TRBD1 covers 9 bases. With V trimmed by 6 bases and J by 3 bases, 16 bases remained unmatched. The CDR3 length is 18 residues. CDR3 nucleotide sequence: TGTGCCAGCAGCTTATCGGCGGGGACAGGGTTATTGACAGATACGCAGTATTTT. It is translated as CASSLSAGTGLLTDTQYF.

This clonotype appeared a few times. The rearrangement joins TRBV6-2 or TRBV6-3 to TRBJ1-6, with a weak D call TRBD1 (6 bases). The germline V and J ends were trimmed by 5 bases and 7 bases, with 18 bases remaining between them. The CDR3 contains 16 residues. CDR1 and CDR2 (germline): MNHEY, SVGEGT. The CDR3 loop is CASSPLGRGRNSPLHF. The CDR3 DNA follows: TGTGCCAGCAGTCCCCTAGGCAGGGGACGAAATTCACCCCTCCACTTT.

The rearrangement links TRBV7-2 to TRBJ1-6; a weak D match, TRBD1 (6 bases). CDR1 and CDR2 (germline): SGHTA, FQGNSA. Trimming took 1 base from V and 7 from J, leaving 11 bases between them. There are 15 residues in the CDR3. The CDR3 spells CASSLVRGRNSPLHF. CDR3 nucleotide sequence: TGTGCCAGCAGCTTAGTCAGGGGAAGGAATTCACCCCTCCACTTT.

The V gene is TRBV3-1, the J gene TRBJ2-7; TRBD1 is a possible D gene (6 bases). CDR1 LGHDT and CDR2 YNNKEL come from the germline V gene (reference sequence). CDR3 size: 11 residues. Trimming shortened V by 5 bases and J by 6 bases, and 8 bases separated the two germline ends. Here the CDR3 reads CASSTGFEQYF. The CDR3 DNA is TGTGCCAGCAGCACAGGGTTCGAGCAGTACTTC.

The chain is built from TRBV7-9 and TRBJ1-1; maybe TRBD1 (5 bases). Germline CDR1 reads SEHNR; CDR2 reads FQNEAQ (reference sequence). V lost 1 base to trimming and J lost 3 bases, with 9 bases between them. The CDR3 runs to 14 residues. CDR3 protein: CASSLGQTYTEAFF. Here the CDR3 DNA reads TGTGCCAGCAGCTTAGGACAGACCTACACTGAAGCTTTCTTT.

This clonotype was observed at least ten times. CDR3 residues: CASSWTSGITDTQYF. CDR3 bases: TGTGCCAGCAGTTGGACTAGCGGTATCACAGATACGCAGTATTTT. This chain links TRBV28 with TRBJ2-3; 10 bases agree with TRBD2. Trimming took 4 bases from V and 2 from J; bases not matched to a gene: 3. Germline CDR1 reads MDHEN; CDR2 reads SYDVKM. The CDR3 is 15 residues long.

Many counts were recorded for this clonotype. V usage is TRBV15 and J usage is TRBJ2-7, with a tentative D call TRBD1 (6 bases). V shed 5 bases and J shed 2 bases, with 13 bases lying between them. Germline CDR1 and CDR2: LNHNV and YYDKDF (reference sequence). The CDR3 spans 14 residues. Here the CDR3 DNA reads TGTGCCACCAGCTCCACAGGGAATACCTACGAGCAGTACTTC. Its protein product is CATSSTGNTYEQYF.

The table lists this clonotype with many counts. V usage is TRBV5-1 and J usage is TRBJ2-7; weak D call: TRBD2 (7 bases). This CDR3 comprises 12 residues. Germline CDR1 reads SGHRS; CDR2 reads YFSETQ. V was cut by 7 bases and J by 4 bases, with 12 bases left in between. CDR3 DNA sequence: TGCGCCAGCGCGGGGGCTAAGTACGAGCAGTACTTC. Its protein is CASAGAKYEQYF.

V is TRBV10-3 and J is TRBJ2-3; TRBD1 aligns across 10 bases. V gave up 10 bases and J gave up 2 bases; unmatched junction bases: 6. Germline loops: CDR1 ENHRY, CDR2 SYGVKD. The CDR3 consists of 14 residues. In DNA, the CDR3 is TGTGCCAACCTGGGGACAGGGGACACAGATACGCAGTATTTT. Protein sequence: CANLGTGDTDTQYF.

This clonotype came up many times. The rearrangement joins TRBV6-2 or TRBV6-3 to TRBJ2-2; possibly TRBD2 for D (5 bases). Germline-derived CDR1 and CDR2 are MNHEY and SVGEGT. V lost 4 bases and J 6 bases, leaving 9 bases between the germline ends. This CDR3 comprises 13 residues. The CDR3 region has the DNA TGTGCCAGCAGTTCCGGGGAAGCCGGGGAGCTGTTTTTT. It codes for CASSSGEAGELFF.

At least ten counts were recorded for this clonotype. The V and J genes are TRBV19 and TRBJ1-5; weak D call: TRBD1 (5 bases). Germline CDR1 and CDR2: LNHDA and SQIVND (reference sequence). This CDR3 is built from 14 residues. V was cut by 7 bases and J by 9 bases, with 19 bases left in between. The CDR3 region has the DNA TGTGCCAGTAATCGGGACGGATCTTATCCGCCCCAGCATTTT. Translated, it gives CASNRDGSYPPQHF. The whole variable domain, remainder taken from reference TRBV19 and TRBJ1-5, is DGGITQSPKYLFRKEGQNVTLSCEQNLNHDAMYWYRQDPGQGLRLIYYSQIVNDFQKGDIAEGYSVSREKKESFPLTVTSAQKNPTAFYLCASNRDGSYPPQHFGDGTRLSIL.

This clonotype has just a few counts. This chain uses TRBV27 with TRBJ2-2; tentative D call: TRBD1 (5 bases). Trimming left V 6 bases short and J 2 bases short, with 7 bases between. The CDR3 sequence is 13 residues long. CDR1 and CDR2 (germline): MNHEY, SMNVEV (reference sequence). CDR3 coding DNA: TGTGCCAGCAGGACAGATAACACCGGGGAGCTGTTTTTT. This sequence encodes CASRTDNTGELFF.